These 32 T cell receptor beta chains were sequenced from one sample in a study of T cell responses to AZD1222 COVID-19 vaccine. The data were produced by immunoSEQ multiplex PCR, yet TCRdb's version contains in-frame clones alone and is incomplete. The sample yields roughly 100,000 clones, 75% to 90% seen once. Sample: peripheral blood, taken on day 0 of AZD1222 vaccination. These receptors originate from an adult in good health.

The rearrangement joins TRBV27 to TRBJ2-2; D may be TRBD2 (7 bases). V was cut by 6 bases and J by 5 bases, with 22 bases left in between. The CDR3 is 17 residues long. Germline V gene sequence: CDR1 MNHEY, CDR2 SMNVEV (reference sequence). The CDR3 DNA follows: TGTGCCAGCAGGGGGCTACGGGGGGCGCCGGTTACCGGGGAGCTGTTTTTT. This translates into CASRGLRGAPVTGELFF.

The chain links TRBV5-4 to TRBJ2-5, with D unclear. CDR1 and CDR2 from the germline V gene are SGHNT and YYREEE (reference sequence). V dropped 1 base and J dropped 3 bases, with 7 bases sitting between them. This CDR3 is built from 13 residues. CDR3 coding DNA: TGTGCCAGCAGCTTGACAGCCGAAGAGACCCAGTACTTC. This encodes CASSLTAEETQYF. Full variable domain (missing parts from reference TRBV5-4 and TRBJ2-5): ETGVTQSPTHLIKTRGQQVTLRCSSQSGHNTVSWYQQALGQGPQFIFQYYREEENGRGNFPPRFSGLQFPNYSSELNVNALELDDSALYLCASSLTAEETQYFGPGTRLLVL.

This clone has a single count. The chain uses TRBV19 and TRBJ1-4; D unresolved. Germline V gives CDR1 LNHDA, CDR2 SQIVND (reference sequence). V lost 7 bases, J lost 7 bases, and 10 bases lay in between. This CDR3 contains 12 residues. DNA for the CDR3: TGTGCCAGTAACGGGCTTGGTGAAAAACTGTTTTTT. Protein product: CASNGLGEKLFF.

The chain links TRBV7-3 to TRBJ2-1; 14 nucleotides align to TRBD2. Unmatched junction bases numbered 3, after V lost 5 bases and J lost 6 bases. The CDR3 loop spans 15 amino acids. Germline CDR1 and CDR2: SGHTA and FQGTGA. The CDR3 DNA is TGTGCCAGCAGCCGAGGGACTAGCGGGAGCAATGAGCAGTTCTTC. Translation gives CASSRGTSGSNEQFF.

The J gene is TRBJ1-1, the V gene TRBV6-5; 8 bases map to TRBD1. Germline V gene data show CDR1 as MNHEY and CDR2 as SVGAGI. The CDR3 extends over 14 amino acids. V lost 5 bases, J lost 5 bases, and 7 bases stayed unmatched. This chain's CDR3 is CASSTPGQVTEAFF. In nucleotides, the CDR3 is TGTGCCAGCAGTACACCGGGACAGGTGACTGAAGCTTTCTTT.

The rearrangement joins TRBV7-9 to TRBJ2-2; no reliable D call. CDR3 length: 14 residues. The V end was cut by 8 bases, the J end by 5 bases, with 15 bases between. CDR1 SEHNR and CDR2 FQNEAQ come from the germline V gene (reference sequence). In DNA, the CDR3 is TGTGCCAGCGTTCCGCTCATCGGGACCGGGGAGCTGTTTTTT. Translation: CASVPLIGTGELFF.

V and J are TRBV24-1 and TRBJ1-1; weak D call: TRBD1 (6 bases). V was shortened by 3 bases and J by 1 base, with 14 bases between the two germline ends. The CDR3 consists of 16 residues. Germline lookup yields CDR1 KGHDR and CDR2 SFDVKD. The chain's CDR3 is CATSDPKQGANTEAFF. The CDR3 region has the DNA TGTGCCACCAGTGATCCGAAACAGGGAGCGAACACTGAAGCTTTCTTT.

This chain uses TRBV10-3 with TRBJ2-3; 7 nucleotides match TRBD2. The CDR3 is made up of 14 amino acids. Trimming took 2 bases from V and 7 from J; bases not matched to a gene: 6. Per the germline V gene, CDR1 is ENHRY and CDR2 is SYGVKD. The CDR3 loop reads CAISETEGGNTQYF. The DNA for the CDR3 is TGTGCCATCAGTGAGACAGAGGGAGGGAATACGCAGTATTTT.

The rearrangement links TRBV6-1 to TRBJ2-3, with D perhaps given as TRBD1 or TRBD2 (5 bases each). Trimming stripped 0 bases from V and 7 bases from J, with 14 bases between. Germline V gene data show CDR1 as MNHNS and CDR2 as SASEGT. The CDR3 spans 15 residues. The CDR3 DNA sequence: TGTGCCAGCAGTGAAGCCCAGGGACGCGTAAATACGCAGTATTTT. Residues: CASSEAQGRVNTQYF.

This clone was observed once. The chain combines TRBV18 with TRBJ2-1, with 10 bases lining up with TRBD2. Germline lookup yields CDR1 KGHSH and CDR2 LQKENI. V was clipped by 5 bases and J by 7 bases; unmatched bases: 5. The CDR3 is made up of 14 amino acids. The CDR3 protein is CASSSSGSGNEQFF. The CDR3 DNA sequence: TGTGCCAGCTCATCTAGCGGGAGTGGGAATGAGCAGTTCTTC.

About this clone itself: At the DNA level, this CDR3 is encoded by other sequences in the same sample as well. The rearrangement links TRBV7-3 to TRBJ2-7; weak D call: TRBD2 (5 bases). V shed 2 bases and J shed 0 bases, with 11 bases lying between them. The CDR3 has 15 amino acids. Per germline, CDR1 SGHTA and CDR2 FQGTGA. CDR3 sequence (DNA): TGTGCCAGCAGCTTACGACCTGGGAGCTCCTACGAGCAGTACTTC. It yields the protein CASSLRPGSSYEQYF.

With regard to this clone: Because the CDR3's place on the DNA is in doubt, the DNA is left out and the CDR3 is given as listed by TCRdb. The CDR3 here is CASSLEKASSNEQFF. The J gene is TRBJ2-1, the V gene TRBV6-5; the listed D gene, TRBD2, was not tested against the DNA. The CDR3 is 15 amino acids in total, end residues counted. In germline, CDR1 is MNHEY, CDR2 SVGAGI.

This clone occurred once. The V call is TRBV6-2 or TRBV6-3, the J call TRBJ2-5; 10 positions agree with TRBD2. The CDR3 spans 15 residues. Germline CDR1 reads MNHEY; CDR2 reads SVGEGT. With V trimmed by 6 bases and J by 4 bases, 8 bases remained unmatched. The CDR3 loop is CASSPVASGRETQYF. In nucleotides, the CDR3 is TGTGCCAGCAGCCCCGTTGCTAGCGGGAGAGAGACCCAGTACTTC.

The chain carries TRBV6-5 and TRBJ1-4, with 8 bases identical to TRBD1. The J segment lost 8 bases and the V segment lost 0 bases, leaving 8 bases of the junction unmatched. The germline CDR1 and CDR2 sequences are MNHEY and SVGAGI. CDR3 length equals 16 residues. This CDR3 is CASSYSNVRGPEKLFF. The CDR3 DNA reads TGTGCCAGCAGTTACTCGAATGTCAGGGGGCCCGAAAAACTGTTTTTT.

The rearrangement uses TRBV6-5 and TRBJ1-2, with D perhaps matching TRBD1 (5 bases). Trimming pared 10 bases from V and 0 bases from J, leaving 15 bases between. Germline-derived CDR1 and CDR2 are MNHEY and SVGAGI. The CDR3 consists of 14 residues. In DNA form, the CDR3 reads TGTGCCACCCTGGGGGGATCAGCTAACTATGGCTACACCTTC. It yields the protein CATLGGSANYGYTF.

This chain connects TRBV30 to TRBJ1-1; D is unclear. The CDR3 loop spans 10 amino acids. In germline, CDR1 is GTSNPN, CDR2 SVGIG (reference sequence). With 5 bases removed from V and 7 bases from J, the gap between germline ends came to 8 bases. CDR3 DNA sequence: TGTGCCTGGGTACAGTTTGAAGCTTTCTTT. Encoded protein: CAWVQFEAFF.

The chain employs TRBV9 and TRBJ2-1, with TRBD1 matching 9 bases. Looked up from germline, CDR1 is SGDLS and CDR2 is YYNGEE. The ends lost 3 bases at V and 7 bases at J; junction bases unmatched: 5. This CDR3 region has 14 residues. CDR3 in DNA: TGTGCCAGCAGCGCTGGGACAGGGTGGAATGAGCAGTTCTTC. This sequence encodes CASSAGTGWNEQFF.

The J gene is TRBJ2-6, the V gene TRBV3-1 (or the pseudogene TRBV3-2), with no clear D. V was pared by 0 bases and J by 0 bases, with 9 bases between. The CDR3 spans 17 residues. Germline CDR1 LGHDT, CDR2 YNNKEL (reference sequence). The CDR3 DNA is TGTGCCAGCAGCCAAGACAGTGGAAACTCTGGGGCCAACGTCCTGACTTTC. It specifies CASSQDSGNSGANVLTF.

The J gene is TRBJ1-6, the V gene TRBV5-6, with D possibly TRBD1 on 5 matching bases. Between the trimmed V and J ends, which lost 0 bases and 5 bases, there was a span of 6 bases. This CDR3 has 14 residues. The germline V gene encodes CDR1 SGHDT and CDR2 YYEEEE. CDR3 amino acids: CASSLGGDNSPLHF. CDR3 DNA: TGTGCCAGCAGCTTGGGAGGGGATAATTCACCCCTCCACTTT.

The chain recombines TRBV19 with TRBJ2-1; tentative D call: TRBD2 (5 bases). This CDR3 has 13 residues. Per the germline V gene, CDR1 is LNHDA and CDR2 is SQIVND (reference sequence). The V gene lost 2 bases and the J gene lost 6 bases, with 8 bases spanning the gap. The CDR3 loop reads CASSILEGNEQFF. CDR3 bases: TGTGCCAGTAGTATACTTGAGGGCAATGAGCAGTTCTTC.

This chain connects TRBV6-2 or TRBV6-3 to TRBJ1-5; 7 nucleotides align to TRBD1. Germline CDR1 reads MNHEY; CDR2 reads SVGEGT. The CDR3 spans 15 residues. V shed 2 bases and J 3 bases; nucleotides not matched to a gene: 4. The CDR3 loop reads CASSYQGVINQPQHF. The CDR3 region has the DNA TGTGCCAGCAGTTACCAGGGGGTCATCAATCAGCCCCAGCATTTT.

The V call is TRBV6-5, the J call TRBJ2-3; TRBD2 agrees at 13 bases. The CDR3 spans 15 residues. The V gene end was trimmed by 7 bases and the J gene end by 3 bases; junction bases not matched to a gene: 4. Germline V gene data show CDR1 as MNHEY and CDR2 as SVGAGI. CDR3 bases: TGTGCCAGCAAAAGACTAGCGGGAGGAACAGATACGCAGTATTTT. Translated, it gives CASKRLAGGTDTQYF.

The chain couples TRBV7-3 to TRBJ2-1; the match to TRBD2 covers 9 bases. J lost 3 bases, V lost 2 bases, and 2 bases had no gene match. Germline-derived CDR1 and CDR2 are SGHTA and FQGTGA. This CDR3 has 15 residues. The CDR3 region has the DNA TGTGCCAGCAGCTTACAAGCGGGGGGCTACAATGAGCAGTTCTTC. Translation gives CASSLQAGGYNEQFF.

The chain is built from TRBV7-9 and TRBJ1-6; TRBD1 aligns across 10 bases. CDR1 and CDR2 (germline): SEHNR, FQNEAQ (reference sequence). The CDR3 spans 17 residues. V trimming: 0 bases; J trimming: 7 bases; junction bases outside the gene matches: 6. CDR3 DNA sequence: TGTGCCAGCAGCTTAGCGGGGGGACAGGGGTTGAATTCACCCCTCCACTTT. This encodes CASSLAGGQGLNSPLHF.

The chain recombines TRBV7-8 with TRBJ2-7; the D gene is possibly TRBD2 (6 bases). Germline-derived CDR1 and CDR2 are SGHVS and FQNEAQ. The CDR3 runs 16 residues. The V end was cut by 3 bases, the J end by 3 bases, with 18 bases between. The CDR3 loop is CASSLRTSNLGYEQYF. The DNA of the CDR3 is TGTGCCAGCAGCTTGCGCACTAGCAACCTAGGCTACGAGCAGTACTTC.

The chain has TRBV7-9 and TRBJ1-6; 9 bases are shared with TRBD1. Germline V gene lookup returns CDR1 SEHNR and CDR2 FQNEAQ (reference sequence). V was clipped by 6 bases and J by 10 bases; unmatched bases: 10. The CDR3 runs 15 residues. The CDR3 DNA sequence: TGTGCCAGCAGTTATGGGGGACAGGGAGGCTCACCCCTCCACTTT. It is translated as CASSYGGQGGSPLHF.

This clone was recorded only once. V gene TRBV28 combines with J gene TRBJ1-5; TRBD1 is a possible D gene (5 bases). Trimming stripped 5 bases from V and 4 bases from J, with 9 bases between. Per germline, CDR1 MDHEN and CDR2 SYDVKM. This CDR3 has 13 amino acids. The CDR3: CASSNTGNQPQHF. CDR3 DNA sequence: TGTGCCAGCAGTAACACAGGTAATCAGCCCCAGCATTTT.

J is TRBJ1-2 and V is TRBV5-1, with TRBD1 matching over 9 bases. The length of the CDR3 is 15 residues. Germline V gives CDR1 SGHRS, CDR2 YFSETQ. V lost 5 bases and J lost 7; bases outside the gene matches: 12. Written as DNA, the CDR3 is TGCGCCAGCAGTTACACACAGGGGGCGCCCGGTGGCTACACCTTC. Its protein is CASSYTQGAPGGYTF. Looking up the rest from reference TRBV5-1 and TRBJ1-2 gives the full variable domain: KAGVTQTPRYLIKTRGQQVTLSCSPISGHRSVSWYQQTPGQGLQFLFEYFSETQRNKGNFPGRFSGRQFSNSRSEMNVSTLELGDSALYLCASSYTQGAPGGYTFGSGTRLTVV.

This clone was recorded only once. This chain uses TRBV3-1 (or the pseudogene TRBV3-2) with TRBJ2-7; D remains ambiguous. Germline CDR1 reads LGHDT; CDR2 reads YNNKEL (reference sequence). Trimming pared 2 bases from V and 0 bases from J, leaving 2 bases between. The CDR3 totals 12 residues. The CDR3 DNA reads TGTGCCAGCAGCCAACGCTCCTACGAGCAGTACTTC. Amino acid sequence: CASSQRSYEQYF.

Only one count was recorded for this clone. This chain links TRBV28 with TRBJ1-5; TRBD1 matches at 7 bases. Losses at the gene ends were 11 bases for V and 3 bases for J; bases not matched to a gene: 4. In germline, CDR1 is MDHEN, CDR2 SYDVKM. The CDR3 spans 12 residues. CDR3 sequence reads: CAVQGVNQPQHF. In nucleotides, the CDR3 is TGTGCCGTCCAGGGGGTCAATCAGCCCCAGCATTTT.

The CDR3: CASSLAAPGLGSPLHF. CDR3 nucleotide sequence: TGTGCCAGCAGCTTGGCGGCCCCAGGTTTAGGTTCACCCCTCCACTTT. The chain recombines TRBV11-2 with TRBJ1-6, with D unclear. Germline V lookup: CDR1 SGHAT, CDR2 FQNNGV. The V gene lost 3 bases and the J gene lost 9 bases, with 18 bases spanning the gap. CDR3 length equals 16 residues.

The genes are TRBV10-3 and TRBJ1-6, with D unclear. V lost 0 bases, J lost 8 bases, and 8 bases lay in between. Germline V gives CDR1 ENHRY, CDR2 SYGVKD. This CDR3 has 14 residues. The DNA for the CDR3 is TGTGCCATCAGTGAGTCGTTTGGGGATTCACCCCTCCACTTT. Translating it yields CAISESFGDSPLHF.